Following are 6 T cell receptor beta chains from one sample sequenced in a study of breast tumors, draining lymph nodes, adjacent tissues. TCRdb processed the multiplex PCR reads anew with MiXCR; each CDR3 protein has one entry. The profile shows approximately 300,000 distinct CDR3 sequences, around 30% of them singletons. Breast cancer patients provided tissue from their axillary draining lymph nodes. The sample was axillary lymph node tissue. Source of these receptors: a female donor with breast cancer. Some clones in this sample may be carry-over from other donors' samples.

The chain employs TRBV10-3 and TRBJ1-6; D is uncertain. The V gene's germline CDR1 is ENHRY and CDR2 SYGVKD. This CDR3 has 15 amino acids. The V and J ends lost 7 bases and 0 bases respectively, with 10 bases between them. The CDR3 reads CAITPDSSYNSPLHF. The CDR3 region has the DNA TGTGCCATCACTCCCGATAGCTCCTATAATTCACCCCTCCACTTT.

This chain links TRBV20-1 with TRBJ2-5; 7 bases align to TRBD2. The CDR3 is 13 residues long. Germline-derived CDR1 and CDR2 are DFQATT and SNEGSKA (reference sequence). J gave up 5 bases and V 4 bases, and 7 bases lay outside the gene matches. In DNA, the CDR3 is TGCAGTGCTATCAGGGAGGGCCCGGAGACCCAGTACTTC. It codes for CSAIREGPETQYF.

In this sample, this clonotype turned up many times. J is TRBJ2-3 and V is TRBV12-5; possibly TRBD2 for D (5 bases). Germline V gene data show CDR1 as LGHNT and CDR2 as FRNRAP. V lost 7 bases to trimming and J lost 2 bases, with 16 bases between them. The CDR3 is 15 amino acids. CDR3 in DNA: TGTGCTAGTGACTCAGCGGAACCCAACACAGATACGCAGTATTTT. As protein: CASDSAEPNTDTQYF.

The V gene is TRBV30, the J gene TRBJ1-2, with TRBD1 matching over 9 bases. Germline V gene lookup returns CDR1 GTSNPN and CDR2 SVGIG (reference sequence). The CDR3 runs 12 residues. Trimming at V came to 7 bases and at J to 6 bases, leaving 6 bases not matched to a gene. The CDR3 DNA sequence: TGTGCCTATTCGGGACAGGGAAATGGCTACACCTTC. This encodes CAYSGQGNGYTF.

This clonotype was counted between two and nine times. An end of the junction does not agree with germline; a read error may underlie this. The chain joins TRBV12-3 or TRBV12-4 to TRBJ1-3; D call uncertain. This CDR3 is 13 amino acids long. The CDR3 nucleotides are TGTGCCAGCAGTCGCCTCTCTGGAGACACCATATATTTT. The encoded protein is CASSRLSGDTIYF.

This clonotype was detected only a few times. The chain employs TRBV27 and TRBJ1-5, with D perhaps matching TRBD1 (5 bases). The germline V and J ends were trimmed by 5 bases and 0 bases, with 17 bases remaining between them. Germline CDR1 MNHEY, CDR2 SMNVEV (reference sequence). CDR3 length equals 17 residues. The CDR3 protein is CASSPGASLNSNQPQHF. The CDR3 nucleotides read TGTGCCAGCAGTCCTGGGGCCAGCCTCAATAGCAATCAGCCCCAGCATTTT.